Listed below are T cell receptor beta chains from one sample, sequenced in a study of shared clonotypes between healthy human individuals. Clones were sequenced by immunoSEQ multiplex PCR, and TCRdb holds only the in-frame ones, with some missing. The data hold around 2.3 million clones, with approximately 96% observed a single time. The material sequenced was naive CD4+ T cells sorted from blood. The receptor set was obtained from a man in his late teens or twenties in good health. Both conserved end residues are part of each CDR3. D genes are given only for firm matches. Some rows mark clone size as missing; the rest say once, few, many or name a class of expanded clone.

NA	TRBJ2-7	TRBV15	NA	TGTGCCACCAGCAGAGGACAGATCTACGAGCAGTACTTC	CATSRGQIYEQYF
NA	TRBJ1-2	TRBV21-1	NA	TGTGCCAGCAGCAAAGGCGTGAGGGTCTATGGCTACACCTTC	CASSKGVRVYGYTF
TRBD1	TRBJ1-2	TRBV29-1	NA	TGCAGCGTTGTCCTTGGACAGGGCGCGGGCTACACCTTC	CSVVLGQGAGYTF
NA	TRBJ2-2	TRBV5-1	NA	TGCGCCAGCACCCCCGTAGGAGGATCGGTCACCGGGGAGCTGTTTTTT	CASTPVGGSVTGELFF
NA	TRBJ1-5	TRBV10-3	once	TGTGCCACCTCCAACAGGGAGGGGAATCAGCCCCAGCATTTT	CATSNREGNQPQHF
NA	TRBJ2-7	TRBV7-9	NA	TGTGCCAGCAGCTTCGCAGCTAGCTCCTACGAGCAGTACTTC	CASSFAASSYEQYF
NA	TRBJ2-7	TRBV5-1	NA	TGCGCCAGCAGCAGTAGCAGGCTCCCGGCTTACGAGCAGTACTTC	CASSSSRLPAYEQYF
TRBD2	TRBJ2-5	TRBV9	NA	TGTGCCAGCAGCCTTTGGGAGGGAGAGGAGACCCAGTACTTC	CASSLWEGEETQYF
TRBD2	TRBJ2-1	TRBV5-6	once	TGTGCCAGCAGCTCCTACGGACTAGCCCTCTTGTTCTTC	CASSSYGLALLFF
TRBD1	TRBJ2-7	TRBV5-5	NA	TGTGCCAGCAGCTTCTTCTACGGGACAGCGGCCTACGAGCAGTACTTC	CASSFFYGTAAYEQYF
NA	TRBJ1-4	TRBV6-1	NA	TGTGCCAGCAGTTTCACGCCGGGGACTAATGAAAAACTGTTTTTT	CASSFTPGTNEKLFF
TRBD2	TRBJ2-4	TRBV4-1	NA	TGCGCCAGCAGCCAAGAGGCCCCCACTAGCGGGGGCCGCCTAGCCAAAAACATTCAGTACTTC	CASSQEAPTSGGRLAKNIQYF
TRBD1	TRBJ2-7	TRBV29-1	NA	TGCAGCGTTGATGACAGGGGCTACGAGCAGTACTTC	CSVDDRGYEQYF
TRBD1	TRBJ2-7	TRBV5-6	NA	TGTGCCAGCAGCTTCAGTGGGACAGGACACTACGAGCAGTACTTC	CASSFSGTGHYEQYF
NA	TRBJ2-2	TRBV11-2	NA	TGTGCCAGCAGCTTCTTAGGGTTAAGGACCGGGGAGCTGTTTTTT	CASSFLGLRTGELFF
TRBD1	TRBJ1-5	TRBV11-1	NA	TGTGCCACCCCGGACAGGGGTAAACTCAAGCCCCAGCATTTT	CATPDRGKLKPQHF
NA	TRBJ2-5	TRBV20-1	NA	TGCAGTGCTACCCACCAAGAGACCCAGTACTTC	CSATHQETQYF
TRBD2	TRBJ2-1	TRBV9	NA	TGTGCCAGCAGTGAGTCACTAGCGGGGCTCGGCAATGAGCAGTTCTTC	CASSESLAGLGNEQFF
NA	TRBJ1-5	TRBV28	NA	TGTGCCAGCAGGGCCCCGCAGGCGGGGGCAGTAAGCAATCAGCCCCAGCATTTT	CASRAPQAGAVSNQPQHF
NA	TRBJ2-2	TRBV5-4	once	TGTGCCAGCAGCTTCAAGGGAAACACCGGGGAGCTGTTTTTT	CASSFKGNTGELFF
NA	TRBJ1-1	TRBV5-1	NA	TGCGCCAGCAGCTTGAGAGGGAACACTGAAGCTTTCTTT	CASSLRGNTEAFF
NA	TRBJ1-1	TRBV30	NA	TGTGCCTGGAGTCCCTCTTTCCCCACTGAAGCTTTCTTT	CAWSPSFPTEAFF
NA	TRBJ1-6	TRBV11-2	NA	TGTGCCAGCAGCTTTCAGGGTTATAATTCACCCCTCCACTTT	CASSFQGYNSPLHF
NA	TRBJ2-6	TRBV6-1	NA	TGTGCCAGCGATGCCGGCAGCTCTGGGGCCAACGTCCTGACTTTC	CASDAGSSGANVLTF
NA	TRBJ2-5	TRBV5-1	once	TGCGCCAGCACCACGGGAGCCGAGACCCAGTACTTC	CASTTGAETQYF
TRBD1	TRBJ1-2	TRBV7-2	NA	TGTGCCAGCAGCCTAGACAGCCCAGGGGGTAGGGGCTACACCTTC	CASSLDSPGGRGYTF
TRBD2	TRBJ2-1	TRBV6-1	NA	TGTGCCACCCTATTCCTAGCGGGGGTTAGGAATGAGCAGTTCTTC	CATLFLAGVRNEQFF
NA	TRBJ1-5	TRBV18	NA	TGTGCCAGCTCACCACAATCCAATCCTGGGACGGGTAATCAGCCCCAGCATTTT	CASSPQSNPGTGNQPQHF
NA	TRBJ1-6	TRBV19	once	TGTGCCAGTAGTATAACGGCTGTTGATAGCTCCTATAATTCACCCCTCCACTTT	CASSITAVDSSYNSPLHF
NA	TRBJ2-3	TRBV28	NA	TGTGCCACCTCAGTTCGTAGGAGGGGCACAGATACGCAGTATTTT	CATSVRRRGTDTQYF
TRBD1	TRBJ1-2	TRBV7-2	NA	TGTGCCAGCAGCTTTGGGGCCGCGGGACAGGTCACCTTC	CASSFGAAGQVTF
TRBD1	TRBJ2-1	TRBV5-6	NA	TGTGCCAGCAGCTTAACAGGGGCGTTAATCTACAATGAGCAGTTCTTC	CASSLTGALIYNEQFF
TRBD1	TRBJ2-1	TRBV4-1	NA	TGCGCCAGCGCTGCGGGACAGGGGAGAGGTGAGCAGTTCTTC	CASAAGQGRGEQFF
NA	TRBJ2-1	TRBV4-3	once	TGCGCCAGCAGCCAAGAAGGTCAGAATGAGCAGTTCTTC	CASSQEGQNEQFF
TRBD1	TRBJ1-2	TRBV6-1	NA	TGTGCCAGCACTCCGGGACAGGGAATCTATGGCTACACCTTC	CASTPGQGIYGYTF
NA	TRBJ1-2	TRBV18	NA	TGTGCCAGCTCACCGGGGGCCAGAAGTTATGGCTACACCTTC	CASSPGARSYGYTF
NA	TRBJ2-7	TRBV5-1	NA	TGCGCCAGCAGCCTCCCGACTTCCGAGCAGTACTTC	CASSLPTSEQYF
TRBD2	TRBJ2-7	TRBV5-1	NA	TGCGCCAGCAGCTTGGATCTAGCGGGAGCATACGAGCAGTACTTC	CASSLDLAGAYEQYF
TRBD1	TRBJ2-5	TRBV18	NA	TGTGCCAGCTCACCAGAGACAGGGGAGACCCAGTACTTC	CASSPETGETQYF
NA	TRBJ2-1	TRBV7-9	NA	TGTGCCAGCAGCCCAAGGGGCTCCCACAGTGAGCAGTTCTTC	CASSPRGSHSEQFF
NA	TRBJ1-2	TRBV5-1	once	TGCGCCAGCAGCTTGTTGCAGGGCGGCTATGGCTACACCTTC	CASSLLQGGYGYTF
TRBD1	TRBJ1-6	TRBV7-3	NA	TGTGCCAGCAGCTTAATTCCAGGGGGTGGTTCACCCCTCCACTTT	CASSLIPGGGSPLHF
NA	TRBJ2-5	TRBV13	NA	TGTGCCAGCAGCTTACAGGGGAAGCTAGAGACCCAGTACTTC	CASSLQGKLETQYF
TRBD2	TRBJ2-2	TRBV10-3	NA	TGTGCCATCAGTGGGGGACTAGCGGGGAACACCGGGGAGCTGTTTTTT	CAISGGLAGNTGELFF
NA	TRBJ1-1	TRBV19	NA	TGTGCCAGTAGTGCCAAAGGGAACACTGAAGCTTTCTTT	CASSAKGNTEAFF
TRBD2	TRBJ2-5	TRBV18	NA	TGTGCCAGCTCACGTGGTCTAGCGGGAGAAGAGACCCAGTACTTC	CASSRGLAGEETQYF
NA	TRBJ1-5	TRBV29-1	few	TGCAGCGTTGATATGGGAGGTGATCAGCCCCAGCATTTT	CSVDMGGDQPQHF
NA	TRBJ1-5	TRBV11-2	NA	TGTGCCAGCAGCTTGGGGACGGGCAATCAGCCCCAGCATTTT	CASSLGTGNQPQHF
TRBD1	TRBJ2-7	TRBV27	NA	TGTGCCAGCAGTGCAAACCCGGGACAGGGGAGCTCCTACGAGCAGTACTTC	CASSANPGQGSSYEQYF
NA	TRBJ2-7	TRBV6-6	NA	TGTGCCAGCAGTTATTCCGGGGAGATTACCGAGCAGTACTTC	CASSYSGEITEQYF
TRBD1	TRBJ1-3	TRBV5-1	once	TGCGCCAGCAGCTTTGGACAGGGTGGCTCTGGAAACACCATATATTTT	CASSFGQGGSGNTIYF
NA	TRBJ1-3	TRBV6-1	once	TGTGCCAGCAGTTCCGACAGGTTCCTAGGGACCATATATTTT	CASSSDRFLGTIYF
TRBD1	TRBJ2-1	TRBV10-3	NA	TGTGCCATCAGTGAGTCCCAGGGGGCGCCTCTGGGAAATGAGCAGTTCTTC	CAISESQGAPLGNEQFF
TRBD1	TRBJ1-1	TRBV10-3	NA	TGTGCCATCAGTCGGACAGGGACCATGAACACTGAAGCTTTCTTT	CAISRTGTMNTEAFF
NA	TRBJ2-1	TRBV6-5	NA	TGTGCCAGCAGGCATAGGACATTCTGGGGTGAGCAGTTCTTC	CASRHRTFWGEQFF
NA	TRBJ2-2	TRBV5-1	NA	TGCGCCAGCAGGGAGAATAGGGCGAACACCGGGGAGCTGTTTTTT	CASRENRANTGELFF
TRBD1	TRBJ1-2	TRBV6-1	NA	TGTGCCAGCGTGAGGACAGGGGCCCTCTCCTATGGCTACACCTTC	CASVRTGALSYGYTF
NA	TRBJ1-4	TRBV5-8	NA	TGTGCCAGCAGCTTGCGCAGGGTCTCCGATGAAAAACTGTTTTTT	CASSLRRVSDEKLFF
NA	TRBJ1-6	TRBV27	once	TGTGCCAGCAGTTTACTTCCTTCCGGGGGGGGCAATCCACCCCTCCACTTT	CASSLLPSGGGNPPLHF